One and the same sample provided the 27 T cell receptor beta chains below, sequenced in a study of blood T cell repertoires in COVID-19. Here immunoSEQ multiplex PCR was the method, and the copy in TCRdb shows in-frame clones only, minus some. Of some 150,000 clones in the sample, 75% to 90% were seen once. Sample: peripheral blood. These receptors all come from a woman of 80 years or more with acute or convalescent COVID-19.

This rearrangement joins TRBV6-1 to TRBJ2-1; TRBD2 agrees at 10 bases. The CDR3 is 16 residues long. V was pared by 4 bases and J by 6 bases, with 9 bases of the junction left unmatched. Germline CDR1 is MNHNS and CDR2 is SASEGT. CDR3 protein: CASSVSGLATVNEQFF. Here the CDR3 DNA reads TGTGCCAGCAGTGTCTCGGGACTAGCGACTGTCAATGAGCAGTTCTTC.

This chain uses TRBV18 with TRBJ1-2; 7 nucleotides agree with TRBD1. Trimming removed 3 bases from V and 2 bases from J; junction bases left unmatched: 12. The CDR3 has 17 amino acids. Germline V gene sequence: CDR1 KGHSH, CDR2 LQKENI. Here the CDR3 DNA reads TGTGCCAGCTCACCGACAGGGAGTTACGACCTCAACTATGGCTACACCTTC. Residues: CASSPTGSYDLNYGYTF.

This clone was observed a few times. The V and J genes are TRBV19 and TRBJ2-7; weak D call: TRBD2 (6 bases). Trimming stripped 4 bases from V and 4 bases from J, with 14 bases between. There are 14 residues in the CDR3. Per germline, CDR1 LNHDA and CDR2 SQIVND (reference sequence). The CDR3 region has the DNA TGTGCCAGTAGTACACCGGGACTGAAGTACGAGCAGTACTTC. Translating it yields CASSTPGLKYEQYF.

V and J are TRBV6-4 and TRBJ2-7; a weak D match, TRBD2 (6 bases). Deletions cut 8 bases from V and 2 bases from J, with 13 bases between. CDR1 is MRHNA, CDR2 SNTAGT, per germline. The CDR3 length is 13 residues. The CDR3 nucleotides are TGTGCCAGCCGGGCCGGGGGTACCTACGAGCAGTACTTC. It translates to CASRAGGTYEQYF.

The chain recombines TRBV2 with TRBJ1-5, with a tentative D call TRBD1 (5 bases). Trimming removed 3 bases from V and 3 bases from J, with 12 bases in between. Germline V gives CDR1 SNHLY, CDR2 FYNNEI. The CDR3 totals 15 residues. CDR3 sequence (DNA): TGTGCCAGCAGTGATCTACAGGCAAACAATCAGCCCCAGCATTTT. Amino acids: CASSDLQANNQPQHF.

This chain links TRBV3-1 (or the pseudogene TRBV3-2) with TRBJ1-2; D is unresolved. The V gene's germline CDR1 is LGHDT and CDR2 YNNKEL (reference sequence). CDR3 length equals 13 residues. Trimming pared 2 bases from V and 7 bases from J, leaving 11 bases between. CDR3 nucleotides: TGTGCCAGCAGCCAATCCGTCTTGAGTGGCTACACCTTC. Translation: CASSQSVLSGYTF.

V is TRBV10-3 and J is TRBJ1-6, with D maybe TRBD1 (5 bases). Germline values: CDR1 ENHRY, CDR2 SYGVKD. V shed 8 bases and J shed 2 bases, with 10 bases lying between them. The CDR3 is made up of 14 amino acids. CDR3 loop: CAICREPYNSPLHF. The DNA for the CDR3 is TGTGCCATCTGCAGGGAACCCTATAATTCACCCCTCCACTTT.

V usage is TRBV6-1 and J usage is TRBJ2-5; maybe TRBD1 (6 bases). The V gene lost 2 bases and the J gene lost 1 base, with 8 bases spanning the gap. Germline V gene data show CDR1 as MNHNS and CDR2 as SASEGT. The CDR3 has 14 amino acids. The CDR3 sequence: CASSEMGAQETQYF. The CDR3 DNA follows: TGTGCCAGCAGTGAAATGGGGGCCCAAGAGACCCAGTACTTC.

This sequence joins TRBV20-1 and TRBJ2-7; the D gene is possibly TRBD1 (5 bases). Trimming took 4 bases from V and 9 from J, leaving 10 bases between them. Germline assignment: CDR1 DFQATT and CDR2 SNEGSKA (reference sequence). The CDR3 has 10 amino acids. CDR3 nucleotide sequence: TGCAGTGCTACCGACAGAGCGCAGTACTTC. It codes for CSATDRAQYF.

This rearrangement joins TRBV5-1 to TRBJ2-3; 8 nucleotides match TRBD2. There are 14 residues in the CDR3. Germline V CDR1 and CDR2: SGHRS, YFSETQ. V lost 3 bases, J lost 4 bases, and 4 bases stayed unmatched. The CDR3 region has the DNA TGCGCCAGCAGCTCGAGCGGGAGCCCAGATACGCAGTATTTT. It specifies CASSSSGSPDTQYF.

V usage is TRBV11-2 and J usage is TRBJ2-3; tentative D call: TRBD1 (5 bases). Trimming took 8 bases from V and 4 from J, leaving 19 bases between them. This CDR3 contains 15 residues. CDR1 and CDR2 from the germline V gene are SGHAT and FQNNGV. The CDR3 DNA reads as TGTGCCAGCCGGGCATGGGGCCCCTCGTCAGATACGCAGTATTTT. Protein sequence: CASRAWGPSSDTQYF. The whole variable domain, filled in from reference TRBV11-2 and TRBJ2-3, reads EAGVAQSPRYKIIEKRQSVAFWCNPISGHATLYWYQQILGQGPKLLIQFQNNGVVDDSQLPKDRFSAERLKGVDSTLKIQPAKLEDSAVYLCASRAWGPSSDTQYFGPGTRLTVL.

The CDR3 region has the DNA TGTGCCAGTAGCCCTGACACCCTCTATGGCTACACCTTC. Residues: CASSPDTLYGYTF. The V gene is TRBV19, the J gene TRBJ1-2; D is undetermined. This CDR3 has 13 residues. V dropped 6 bases and J dropped 4 bases, with 12 bases sitting between them. CDR1 is LNHDA, CDR2 SQIVND, per germline (reference sequence). Full variable domain (outside the CDR3, taken from reference TRBV19 and TRBJ1-2): DGGITQSPKYLFRKEGQNVTLSCEQNLNHDAMYWYRQDPGQGLRLIYYSQIVNDFQKGDIAEGYSVSREKKESFPLTVTSAQKNPTAFYLCASSPDTLYGYTFGSGTRLTVV.

This sequence joins TRBV28 and TRBJ1-1; 7 positions match TRBD1. The germline V gene encodes CDR1 MDHEN and CDR2 SYDVKM. The length of the CDR3 is 17 residues. Trimming cost V 1 base and J 0 bases; bases outside gene matches: 8. CDR3 bases: TGTGCCAGCAGTTTATTAGGGGGACAGCGGGTGAACACTGAAGCTTTCTTT. Translated, it gives CASSLLGGQRVNTEAFF.

V and J are TRBV7-9 and TRBJ2-7, with a tentative D call TRBD2 (5 bases). The CDR3 consists of 12 residues. Trimming took 8 bases from V and 0 from J, leaving 8 bases between them. Germline assignment: CDR1 SEHNR and CDR2 FQNEAQ (reference sequence). The CDR3 coding sequence is TGTGCCAGCGGAGGATACTCCTACGAGCAGTACTTC. Residues: CASGGYSYEQYF.

With regard to this clone: One junction end does not reproduce the germline sequence, and a read error may be involved. Other nucleotide sequences from this sample produce the same CDR3. The rearrangement uses TRBV28 and TRBJ2-7; 9 bases match TRBD2. From germline, CDR1 is MDHEN and CDR2 SYDVKM. The CDR3 contains 18 residues. CDR3 protein: CASSFIIGRRGGSYEQYF. The CDR3 DNA reads TGTGCTAGCAGTTTTATCATTGGACGGCGGGGGGGCTCCTACGAGCAGTACTTC.

The rearrangement joins TRBV3-1 (or the pseudogene TRBV3-2) to TRBJ1-2; maybe TRBD1 (6 bases). This CDR3 spans 12 amino acids. Trimming took off 4 bases at V and 5 bases at J, with 8 bases between the two ends. In germline, CDR1 is LGHDT, CDR2 YNNKEL (reference sequence). CDR3 in amino acids: CASSRTGYGYTF. The DNA of the CDR3 is TGTGCCAGCAGCCGTACAGGGTATGGCTACACCTTC.

This clone was detected only once. This sequence joins TRBV2 and TRBJ2-5; D gene unclear. V gave up 4 bases and J gave up 5 bases, with 11 bases separating them. The germline gives CDR1 SNHLY, CDR2 FYNNEI. The length of the CDR3 is 13 residues. Here the CDR3 reads CASSVVGYETQYF. The CDR3 DNA sequence: TGTGCCAGCAGTGTTGTCGGGTACGAGACCCAGTACTTC.

The genes are TRBV14 and TRBJ2-1; tentatively, D is TRBD2 (5 bases). V was trimmed by 1 base and J by 0 bases, leaving 10 bases between them. This CDR3 is built from 16 residues. Germline V gives CDR1 SGHDN, CDR2 FVKESK. The CDR3 loop reads CASSQGSGSSYNEQFF. As DNA, the CDR3 is TGTGCCAGCAGCCAAGGGAGCGGAAGCTCCTACAATGAGCAGTTCTTC.

The chain carries TRBV5-1 and TRBJ2-5, with D unresolved. V was cut by 1 base and J by 1 base, with 5 bases left in between. The CDR3 length is 13 residues. Germline CDR1 and CDR2: SGHRS and YFSETQ. This CDR3 is CASSLLVQETQYF. CDR3 nucleotide sequence: TGCGCCAGCAGCTTGCTTGTCCAAGAGACCCAGTACTTC. The whole variable domain, remainder taken from reference TRBV5-1 and TRBJ2-5, is KAGVTQTPRYLIKTRGQQVTLSCSPISGHRSVSWYQQTPGQGLQFLFEYFSETQRNKGNFPGRFSGRQFSNSRSEMNVSTLELGDSALYLCASSLLVQETQYFGPGTRLLVL.

This clone occurred a few times. V gene TRBV5-1 combines with J gene TRBJ1-6, with 7 bases matching TRBD1. The V gene's germline CDR1 is SGHRS and CDR2 YFSETQ. This CDR3 region has 16 residues. With V trimmed by 4 bases and J by 5 bases, 9 bases remained unmatched. Written as DNA, the CDR3 is TGCGCCAGCAGCGTAAGCGGACAGGCCGATAATTCACCCCTCCACTTT. Translating gives CASSVSGQADNSPLHF.

This rearrangement joins TRBV12-3 or TRBV12-4 to TRBJ1-2; D is uncertain. Trimming shortened V by 4 bases and J by 4 bases, and 7 bases separated the two germline ends. This CDR3 region has 12 residues. The CDR3 sequence is CASSSTFYGYTF. The CDR3 nucleotides are TGTGCCAGCAGTTCGACATTCTATGGCTACACCTTC.

This clone was seen a handful of times. The rearrangement links TRBV28 to TRBJ1-6; D gene unclear. This CDR3 region has 14 residues. V gave up 3 bases and J gave up 8 bases, with 11 bases separating them. The V gene's germline CDR1 is MDHEN and CDR2 SYDVKM. DNA of the CDR3: TGTGCCAGCAGTTTTTATGGCGGTTATTCACCCCTCCACTTT. This gives the protein CASSFYGGYSPLHF.

This clone was found once. The chain employs TRBV18 and TRBJ2-3, with D perhaps matching TRBD1 (5 bases). CDR1 and CDR2 (germline): KGHSH, LQKENI. V was pared by 3 bases and J by 2 bases, with 15 bases between. The CDR3 contains 16 residues. CDR3 sequence: CASSPYRTYNTDTQYF. CDR3 nucleotide sequence: TGTGCCAGCTCACCTTACAGGACGTACAACACAGATACGCAGTATTTT.

V is TRBV30 and J is TRBJ2-7, with D unclear. Germline CDR1 is GTSNPN and CDR2 is SVGIG (reference sequence). The CDR3 sequence is 13 residues long. The germline V and J ends were trimmed by 2 bases and 6 bases, with 14 bases remaining between them. The CDR3, as DNA: TGTGCCTGGAGTCTAGAAATGTCGGGCGAGCAGTACTTC. Protein sequence: CAWSLEMSGEQYF.

This clone showed up just once. This sequence joins TRBV4-2 and TRBJ2-1, with unresolved D. The CDR3 covers 15 residues. V dropped 4 bases and J dropped 2 bases, with 12 bases sitting between them. CDR1 and CDR2 from the germline V gene are LGHNA and YNFKEQ. The CDR3 coding sequence is TGTGCCAGCAGCCCCCGACACCTACCCTACAATGAGCAGTTCTTC. Its translation: CASSPRHLPYNEQFF.

The chain uses TRBV28 and TRBJ1-6, with 9 nucleotides matching TRBD1. CDR3 length: 15 amino acids. The germline gives CDR1 MDHEN, CDR2 SYDVKM. The junction had 5 bases not matched to a gene; V was cut back by 5 bases and J by 6 bases. DNA of the CDR3: TGTGCCAGCAGTAGGGACAGGGAGGGTAATTCACCCCTCCACTTT. This codes for CASSRDREGNSPLHF.

The V call is TRBV11-2, the J call TRBJ2-3; weak D call: TRBD2 (7 bases). Trimming removed 1 base from V and 5 bases from J, with 16 bases in between. CDR3 length: 16 amino acids. Germline values: CDR1 SGHAT, CDR2 FQNNGV. CDR3 nucleotides: TGTGCCAGCAGCTTAGGGGGGGGCAGGGGTCGAGATACGCAGTATTTT. Translation: CASSLGGGRGRDTQYF.